This note documents a single TCR beta chain sequence. This specimen belongs to a study of blood T cell repertoires in COVID-19. Whole-study context: Researchers got acute and convalescent COVID-19 samples from the United States, Italy and Spain.

Germline CDR1 is SGHRS and CDR2 is YFSETQ. CDR3 length equals 14 residues. With 5 bases removed from V and 1 base from J, the gap between germline ends came to 11 bases. The method was immunoSEQ multiplex PCR; TCRdb's version includes in-frame clones alone and lacks a portion of them. The table has 20,000 to 25,000 clones, 65% to 90% seen once. This receptor was obtained from a man between 65 and 79 years old with acute or convalescent COVID-19. This chain joins TRBV5-1 and TRBJ2-3, with D maybe TRBD1 (6 bases). The sample comprised peripheral blood. CDR3 loop: CASSARQGTDTQYF. In DNA, the CDR3 is TGCGCCAGCAGTGCTCGACAGGGCACAGATACGCAGTATTTT.